One and the same sample provided the 12 T cell receptor beta chains below, sequenced in a study of molecular identifiers for immune sequencing clone quantification. TCRdb re-analysed the PCR reads in MiXCR, keeping a single row per CDR3 protein. This table has approximately 550,000 distinct CDR3 sequences, about a quarter appearing once. Sequencing used naive CD8+ T cells from blood, with Jurkat cell RNA spiked in. This sample's subset: FACS-sorted CD8+CD4-CCR7+CD45RA+ naive T cells. Source of these receptors: a human donor in good health. Some libraries in this study had Jurkat cell RNA spiked in.

In the case of this clonotype: It may be a read error: a sequence one base away is much more abundant. V usage is TRBV4-1 and J usage is TRBJ1-1, with D uncertain. The V end was cut by 1 base, the J end by 2 bases, with 11 bases between. This CDR3 contains 15 residues. The germline V gene encodes CDR1 MGHRA and CDR2 YSYEKL. The CDR3: CASSQAPGPNTEAFF. The DNA of the CDR3 is TGCGCCAGCAGCCAAGCTCCGGGTCCAAACACTGAAGCTTTCTTT.

V gene TRBV7-9 combines with J gene TRBJ1-1, with unresolved D. The length of the CDR3 is 15 residues. CDR1 is SEHNR, CDR2 FQNEAQ, per germline (reference sequence). V lost 3 bases and J lost 4, with 15 bases in between. CDR3 protein: CASSFPPSRGTEAFF. Here the CDR3 DNA reads TGTGCCAGCAGCTTCCCCCCCTCACGGGGCACTGAAGCTTTCTTT. Combining the CDR3 with reference TRBV7-9 and TRBJ1-1 gives the whole variable domain DTGVSQNPRHKITKRGQNVTFRCDPISEHNRLYWYRQTLGQGPEFLTYFQNEAQLEKSRLLSDRFSAERPKGSFSTLEIQRTEQGDSAMYLCASSFPPSRGTEAFFGQGTRLTVV.

In its sample, this clonotype was seen a few times. V usage is TRBV7-9 and J usage is TRBJ2-7; 8 bases fit TRBD1. V gave up 5 bases and J gave up 7 bases; unmatched junction bases: 13. The CDR3 has 15 amino acids. Germline assignment: CDR1 SEHNR and CDR2 FQNEAQ (reference sequence). CDR3 nucleotides: TGTGCCAGCAGCATCGGGACAGGCTTCGTGGGTGAGCAGTACTTC. This sequence encodes CASSIGTGFVGEQYF. Supplemented by reference TRBV7-9 and TRBJ2-7, the full variable domain reads DTGVSQNPRHKITKRGQNVTFRCDPISEHNRLYWYRQTLGQGPEFLTYFQNEAQLEKSRLLSDRFSAERPKGSFSTLEIQRTEQGDSAMYLCASSIGTGFVGEQYFGPGTRLTVT.

The rearrangement links TRBV14 to TRBJ2-7; 10 positions match TRBD1. Germline CDR1 is SGHDN and CDR2 is FVKESK. With V trimmed by 4 bases and J by 7 bases, 10 bases remained unmatched. There are 15 residues in the CDR3. The CDR3 loop is CASSPGTGAHVEQYF. CDR3 in DNA: TGTGCCAGCAGCCCCGGGACAGGGGCACACGTGGAGCAGTACTTC.

This chain uses TRBV13 with TRBJ2-5; tentative D call: TRBD2 (6 bases). Germline-derived CDR1 and CDR2 are PRHDT and FYEKMQ (reference sequence). The CDR3 extends over 17 amino acids. Trimming stripped 5 bases from V and 3 bases from J, with 22 bases between. This CDR3 is CASSPRGSGQIEETQYF. The CDR3 DNA follows: TGTGCCAGCAGCCCCCGGGGCAGCGGGCAAATCGAAGAGACCCAGTACTTC. Full variable domain (missing parts from reference TRBV13 and TRBJ2-5): AAGVIQSPRHLIKEKRETATLKCYPIPRHDTVYWYQQGPGQDPQFLISFYEKMQSDKGSIPDRFSAQQFSDYHSELNMSSLELGDSALYFCASSPRGSGQIEETQYFGPGTRLLVL.

The chain has TRBV20-1 and TRBJ2-1; D call uncertain. Trimming cost V 1 base and J 4 bases, with 11 bases left between them. Germline loops: CDR1 DFQATT, CDR2 SNEGSKA (reference sequence). There are 14 residues in the CDR3. DNA for the CDR3: TGCAGTGCTAGAGTTCCAGGCTCATACAATGAGCAGTTCTTC. Translated: CSARVPGSYNEQFF.

This clonotype was seen at least ten times. The chain has TRBV5-1 and TRBJ2-5; 7 bases fit TRBD2. The CDR3 loop spans 17 amino acids. Germline CDR1 SGHRS, CDR2 YFSETQ. V lost 3 bases, J lost 5 bases, and 16 bases stayed unmatched. CDR3 bases: TGCGCCAGCAGCTCCCCTCTAGCGGAGGGTACCGGGGAGACCCAGTACTTC. This gives the protein CASSSPLAEGTGETQYF.

There are a few counts of this clonotype. This chain's CDR3 is CASSQEGTVQHF. The CDR3 DNA reads TGTGCCAGCAGCCAAGAAGGCACGGTCCAGCATTTT. The chain combines TRBV3-1 with TRBJ1-5, with unresolved D. CDR3 size: 12 residues. Germline assignment: CDR1 LGHDT and CDR2 YNNKEL (reference sequence). V was pared by 0 bases and J by 12 bases, with 9 bases between.

V is TRBV24-1 and J is TRBJ2-1, with D hard to call. The V gene lost 6 bases and the J gene lost 8 bases, with 13 bases spanning the gap. Germline CDR1 and CDR2: KGHDR and SFDVKD. The CDR3 contains 13 residues. The chain's CDR3 is CATSRVKGDEQFF. In DNA form, the CDR3 reads TGTGCCACCAGTAGGGTCAAGGGTGATGAGCAGTTCTTC.

This chain connects TRBV4-1 to TRBJ2-7; 8 nucleotides line up with TRBD1. V trimming: 4 bases; J trimming: 6 bases; junction bases outside the gene matches: 11. The germline V gene has CDR1 MGHRA and CDR2 YSYEKL. The CDR3 runs to 15 residues. CDR3 residues: CASSPEGQGHSEQYF. DNA for the CDR3: TGCGCCAGCAGCCCGGAAGGACAGGGACACTCCGAGCAGTACTTC.

There are a few counts of this clonotype. The chain carries TRBV7-9 and TRBJ2-5; D gene unclear. CDR1 is SEHNR and CDR2 is FQNEAQ in the germline V gene (reference sequence). This CDR3 has 13 amino acids. Between the trimmed V and J ends, which lost 6 bases and 5 bases, there was a span of 13 bases. In nucleotides, the CDR3 is TGTGCCAGCAGTGTGAGCGATCCGGAGACCCAGTACTTC. This codes for CASSVSDPETQYF.

This clonotype was picked up a small number of times. The rearrangement links TRBV21-1 to TRBJ1-5; TRBD1, the table's D call, lacks a check against the DNA. TRBV21-1 is labeled a pseudogene. This CDR3 contains 15 residues. The CDR3 region has the DNA TGTGCCAGCAGCAAGACAGGGTGCTGCAATCAGCCCCAGCATTTT. It is translated as CASSKTGCCNQPQHF.